This T cell receptor (beta chain) was sequenced in a study of blood T cell repertoires in COVID-19. Turning to the study itself: COVID-19 samples collected from the United States, Italy and Spain covered acute and convalescent phases.

The cohort comprised adults aged 18 to 89 years residing in approximately 25 US areas. Which cohort a participant joined came from the clinical history participants gave. The J segment lost 2 bases and the V segment lost 0 bases, leaving 5 bases of the junction unmatched. Germline loops: CDR1 SGHTA, CDR2 FQGNSA. The length of the CDR3 is 16 residues. In this sample, this clone turned up once. Study processing details: Amplification of reference gene primers provided the estimated nucleated cell counts. TCRdb's copy holds only in-frame clones and misses some; the assay was immunoSEQ multiplex PCR. V, J and clone size derive from that table, while D and trimming were established from the DNA sequence. The data hold 210,000 or so clones, with 84% observed a single time.

The chain employs TRBV7-2 and TRBJ2-3; the match to TRBD1 covers 7 bases. This clonotype was obtained from a man aged 55 to 70 who had recovered from COVID-19. Sequenced input: PBMCs or T cells enriched from blood (not recorded which). The CDR3 here is CASSLANRGVTDTQYF. Written as DNA, the CDR3 is TGTGCCAGCAGCTTAGCCAACAGGGGAGTCACAGATACGCAGTATTTT.